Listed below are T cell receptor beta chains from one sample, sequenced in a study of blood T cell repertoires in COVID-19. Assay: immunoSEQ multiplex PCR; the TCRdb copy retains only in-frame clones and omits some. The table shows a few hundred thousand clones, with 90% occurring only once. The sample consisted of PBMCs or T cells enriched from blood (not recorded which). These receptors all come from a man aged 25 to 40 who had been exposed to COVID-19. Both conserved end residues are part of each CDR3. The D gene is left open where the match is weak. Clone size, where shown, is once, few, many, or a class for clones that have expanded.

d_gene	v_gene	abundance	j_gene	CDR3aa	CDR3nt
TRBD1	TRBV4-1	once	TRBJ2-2	CASRVGGYTGELFF	TGCGCCAGCAGGGTAGGGGGCTACACCGGGGAGCTGTTTTTT
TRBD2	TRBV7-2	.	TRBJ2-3	CASSLGGRGATVTYTQYF	TGTGCCAGCAGCCTAGGTGGGCGGGGGGCCACGGTGACGTATACGCAGTATTTT
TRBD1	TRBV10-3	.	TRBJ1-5	CATLTGQGQPQHF	TGTGCCACCTTGACAGGGCAAGGGCAGCCCCAGCATTTT
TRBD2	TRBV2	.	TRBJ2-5	CATWTSGGQETQYF	TGTGCCACCTGGACTAGCGGGGGCCAAGAGACCCAGTACTTC
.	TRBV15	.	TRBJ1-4	CATSRDVSATNEKLFF	TGTGCCACCAGCAGAGATGTGAGTGCAACTAATGAAAAACTGTTTTTT
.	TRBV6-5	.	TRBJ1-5	CASSSTRDQPQHF	TGTGCCAGCAGTTCAACTAGGGATCAGCCCCAGCATTTT
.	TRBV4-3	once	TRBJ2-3	CASGNRAGTDTQYF	TGCGCCAGCGGAAACAGGGCAGGGACGGATACGCAGTATTTT
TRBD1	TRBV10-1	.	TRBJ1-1	CASSLNRGTEAFF	TGCGCCAGCAGTTTGAACAGGGGCACTGAAGCTTTCTTT
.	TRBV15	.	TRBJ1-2	CATSRDSRGGYTF	TGTGCCACCAGCAGAGATAGCCGAGGTGGCTACACCTTC
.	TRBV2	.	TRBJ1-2	CASSAENNYGYTF	TGTGCCAGCAGTGCGGAGAATAACTATGGCTACACCTTC
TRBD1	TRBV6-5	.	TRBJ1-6	CASSKTGTGNSPLHF	TGTGCCAGCAGTAAGACCGGGACAGGCAATTCACCCCTCCACTTT
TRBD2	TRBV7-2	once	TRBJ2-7	CASSLNFGGGSYEQYF	TGTGCCAGCAGCTTAAATTTTGGGGGGGGCTCCTACGAGCAGTACTTC
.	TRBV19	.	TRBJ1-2	CASSSPENYGYTF	TGTGCCAGTAGTTCTCCGGAGAACTATGGCTACACCTTC
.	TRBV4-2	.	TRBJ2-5	CASSPLRGSETQYF	TGTGCCAGCAGCCCGCTAAGGGGGAGCGAGACCCAGTACTTC
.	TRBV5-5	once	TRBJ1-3	CASSPDSLSGNTIYF	TGTGCCAGCAGCCCCGACAGTCTCTCTGGAAACACCATATATTTT
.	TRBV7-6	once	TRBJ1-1	CASSLQAEAFHMNTEAFF	TGTGCCAGCAGCTTACAGGCTGAAGCTTTTCACATGAACACTGAAGCTTTCTTT
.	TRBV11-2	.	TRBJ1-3	CASRTPRVSFGNTIYF	TGTGCCAGCAGGACACCCAGGGTATCTTTTGGAAACACCATATATTTT
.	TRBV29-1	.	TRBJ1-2	CSVDEGVHGYTF	TGCAGCGTTGATGAGGGGGTACATGGCTACACCTTC
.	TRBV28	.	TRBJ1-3	CASSLWGEGSDTIYF	TGTGCCAGCAGTTTATGGGGGGAGGGGAGCGACACCATATATTTT
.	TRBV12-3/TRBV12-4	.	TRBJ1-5	CASRPGGNQPQHF	TGTGCCAGCCGGCCTGGGGGGAATCAGCCCCAGCATTTT
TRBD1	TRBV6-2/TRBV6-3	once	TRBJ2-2	CASSYSGTGWSGELFF	TGTGCCAGCAGTTACTCGGGGACAGGCTGGAGCGGGGAGCTGTTTTTT
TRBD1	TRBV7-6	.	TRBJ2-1	CASSLRGRNEQFF	TGTGCCAGCAGCTTAAGGGGGCGGAATGAGCAGTTCTTC
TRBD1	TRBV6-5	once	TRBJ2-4	CASSYSAGGIKNIQYF	TGTGCCAGCAGTTACTCGGCAGGGGGCATCAAAAACATTCAGTACTTC
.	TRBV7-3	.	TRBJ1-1	CASSLQGRGTEAFF	TGTGCCAGCAGCTTACAGGGGAGGGGTACTGAAGCTTTCTTT
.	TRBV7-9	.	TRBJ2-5	CASSLVGSSSTQYF	TGTGCCAGCAGCCTCGTTGGCAGTTCATCGACCCAGTACTTC
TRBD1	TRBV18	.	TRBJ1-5	CASSPGTGGLGQPQHF	TGTGCCAGCTCACCCGGGACAGGGGGCCTCGGTCAGCCCCAGCATTTT
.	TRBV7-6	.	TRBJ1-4	CASSLVRGGTADSNEKLFF	TGTGCCAGCAGCTTAGTTAGGGGTGGCACGGCGGACAGTAATGAAAAACTGTTTTTT
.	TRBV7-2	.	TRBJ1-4	CASSLVGDPNEKLFF	TGTGCCAGCAGCTTAGTAGGGGATCCTAATGAAAAACTGTTTTTT
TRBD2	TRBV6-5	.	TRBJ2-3	CAGREGLAGDTQYF	TGTGCCGGCCGGGAGGGCCTAGCGGGGGATACGCAGTATTTT
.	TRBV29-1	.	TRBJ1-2	CSVDTYGYTF	TGCAGCGTGGACACCTATGGCTACACCTTC
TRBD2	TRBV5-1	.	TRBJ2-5	CASSLVSSGETQYF	TGCGCCAGCAGCTTGGTGTCTAGCGGCGAGACCCAGTACTTC
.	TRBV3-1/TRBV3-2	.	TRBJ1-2	CASSLGRVVYGYTF	TGTGCCAGCAGCCTTGGGAGGGTAGTATATGGCTACACCTTC
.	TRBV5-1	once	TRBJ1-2	CASSLSSQELTNYGYTF	TGCGCCAGCAGCTTGTCGTCCCAGGAACTGACTAACTATGGCTACACCTTC
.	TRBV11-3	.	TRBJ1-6	CASSQGSNSPLHF	TGTGCCAGCAGTCAGGGATCTAATTCACCCCTCCACTTT
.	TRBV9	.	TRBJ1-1	CASSVGGITEAFF	TGTGCCAGCAGCGTAGGGGGCATCACTGAAGCTTTCTTT
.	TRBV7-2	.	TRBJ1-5	CASSLVSGSNQPQHF	TGTGCCAGCAGCTTAGTTTCAGGGAGCAATCAGCCCCAGCATTTT